The 23 T cell receptor beta chains below come from one sample, sequenced in a study of T cell changes during pregnancy in multiple sclerosis. The data were produced by immunoSEQ multiplex PCR, yet TCRdb's version contains in-frame clones alone and is incomplete. The data show approximately 60,000 clones, 92% seen once. Sequenced material: peripheral blood, taken in the first trimester of pregnancy. All receptors derive from a female donor with multiple sclerosis, enrolled in a pregnancy study.

The rearrangement links TRBV27 to TRBJ1-2, with D maybe TRBD1 (6 bases). Germline lookup yields CDR1 MNHEY and CDR2 SMNVEV (reference sequence). There are 16 residues in the CDR3. Trimming stripped 6 bases from V and 2 bases from J, with 19 bases between. The CDR3 sequence is CASSPTPSDRNYGYTF. The CDR3 bases are TGTGCCAGCAGCCCCACCCCTTCGGACAGAAACTATGGCTACACCTTC.

Only a few counts were recorded for this clone. This rearrangement joins TRBV7-9 to TRBJ1-1, with D possibly TRBD1 on 6 matching bases. The germline gives CDR1 SEHNR, CDR2 FQNEAQ (reference sequence). The V end lost 0 bases, the J end lost 2 bases, and 10 bases lay between the germline ends. This CDR3 is built from 15 residues. This CDR3 reads CASSLAGASNTEAFF. The CDR3, as DNA: TGTGCCAGCAGCTTAGCGGGGGCCAGCAACACTGAAGCTTTCTTT.

J is TRBJ2-7 and V is TRBV10-3; 10 bases match TRBD1. The CDR3 contains 15 residues. Germline V gene lookup returns CDR1 ENHRY and CDR2 SYGVKD. After removal of 3 bases from V and 3 bases from J, the junction contained 5 bases not matched to a gene. CDR3 DNA sequence: TGTGCCATCAGTGACCGGGACAGGGGTATCTACGAGCAGTACTTC. The encoded protein is CAISDRDRGIYEQYF.

The chain has TRBV4-2 and TRBJ2-5; TRBD2 is a possible D gene (6 bases). There are 16 residues in the CDR3. CDR1 is LGHNA and CDR2 is YNFKEQ in the germline V gene. Trimming took 1 base from V and 2 from J, leaving 14 bases between them. CDR3 region: CASSQGDSEPQETQYF. The CDR3, as DNA: TGTGCCAGCAGCCAAGGGGACTCGGAACCACAAGAGACCCAGTACTTC.

This chain joins TRBV5-1 and TRBJ2-1; D uncertain. The V and J ends lost 0 bases and 0 bases respectively, with 10 bases between them. CDR3 size: 16 residues. CDR1 SGHRS and CDR2 YFSETQ come from the germline V gene. CDR3: CASSLVRRDSYNEQFF. The DNA of the CDR3 is TGCGCCAGCAGCTTGGTGCGGCGCGACTCCTACAATGAGCAGTTCTTC.

This sequence joins TRBV15 and TRBJ2-5; maybe TRBD1 (6 bases). Germline V lookup: CDR1 LNHNV, CDR2 YYDKDF (reference sequence). The germline V and J ends were trimmed by 0 bases and 5 bases, with 19 bases remaining between them. The CDR3 extends over 17 amino acids. CDR3 in amino acids: CATSRDLTARGTETQYF. The DNA of the CDR3 is TGTGCCACCAGCAGAGACCTGACCGCCAGGGGAACGGAGACCCAGTACTTC.

The rearrangement links TRBV2 to TRBJ2-1, with 7 bases matching TRBD2. Germline V gene lookup returns CDR1 SNHLY and CDR2 FYNNEI. After removal of 3 bases from V and 9 bases from J, the junction contained 2 bases not matched to a gene. This CDR3 spans 12 amino acids. The CDR3 spells CASSEPSGEQFF. DNA for the CDR3: TGTGCCAGCAGTGAGCCTAGCGGTGAGCAGTTCTTC.

This clone was seen repeatedly, ten times or more. This chain connects TRBV6-5 to TRBJ2-5; 10 bases fit TRBD1. The CDR3 length is 16 residues. The J segment lost 7 bases and the V segment lost 2 bases, leaving 10 bases of the junction unmatched. The germline V gene encodes CDR1 MNHEY and CDR2 SVGAGI. CDR3 nucleotide sequence: TGTGCCAGCAGTTACCCACCGGGACAGGGGATAGGGACCCAGTACTTC. This encodes CASSYPPGQGIGTQYF.

This chain joins TRBV27 and TRBJ1-2; 8 bases align to TRBD1. CDR3 length: 14 residues. CDR1 and CDR2 from the germline V gene are MNHEY and SMNVEV (reference sequence). The junction had 4 bases not matched to a gene; V was cut back by 5 bases and J by 2 bases. The CDR3 DNA is TGTGCCAGCAGTGAAGACAGGGGAAACTATGGCTACACCTTC. Protein: CASSEDRGNYGYTF.

This rearrangement joins TRBV28 to TRBJ2-7; 9 nucleotides align to TRBD1. Germline CDR1 and CDR2: MDHEN and SYDVKM. This CDR3 has 15 amino acids. The ends lost 6 bases at V and 1 base at J; junction bases unmatched: 7. This CDR3 reads CASSRQGDYSYEQYF. For the CDR3, the DNA is TGTGCCAGCAGCAGACAGGGGGACTATTCCTACGAGCAGTACTTC.

This chain connects TRBV19 to TRBJ2-6, with TRBD2 identical over 10 bases. Unmatched junction bases numbered 11, after V lost 1 base and J lost 2 bases. The germline V gene has CDR1 LNHDA and CDR2 SQIVND (reference sequence). The CDR3 has 20 amino acids. The CDR3 DNA is TGTGCCAGTAGTATAGTTGACAGGAAGCGGGAGGGCCCTGGGGCCAACGTCCTGACTTTC. Translated, it gives CASSIVDRKREGPGANVLTF.

This clone was seen only once. CDR3 nucleotide sequence: TGTGCCATCAGCCCCAACGATGCTGACAGGGACGGCCAGCCCCAGCATTTT. It encodes CAISPNDADRDGQPQHF. The V and J genes are TRBV10-3 and TRBJ1-5; 7 positions match TRBD1. With V trimmed by 6 bases and J by 7 bases, 18 bases remained unmatched. The germline CDR1 and CDR2 sequences are ENHRY and SYGVKD. The CDR3 is 17 residues long.

The genes are TRBV2 and TRBJ1-5, with 7 positions matching TRBD1. The CDR3 consists of 16 residues. Trimming took 6 bases from V and 1 from J; bases not matched to a gene: 9. Germline lookup yields CDR1 SNHLY and CDR2 FYNNEI. CDR3 nucleotide sequence: TGTGCCAGCAGGGAGAGGACAGGTACCAGCAATCAGCCCCAGCATTTT. Translated: CASRERTGTSNQPQHF.

The rearrangement joins TRBV5-6 to TRBJ2-1; D ambiguous. The CDR3 is 16 residues long. Germline CDR1 and CDR2: SGHDT and YYEEEE. V lost 0 bases to trimming and J lost 3 bases, with 13 bases between them. CDR3 sequence reads: CASSLVAQVIYNEQFF. Written as DNA, the CDR3 is TGTGCCAGCAGCTTGGTCGCCCAGGTAATCTACAATGAGCAGTTCTTC.

The chain couples TRBV5-6 to TRBJ2-3, with 8 nucleotides matching TRBD2. The trim removed 4 bases at V and 3 bases at J, leaving 7 bases unmatched. Germline loops: CDR1 SGHDT, CDR2 YYEEEE. The CDR3 extends over 15 amino acids. As DNA, the CDR3 is TGTGCCAGCAGCCCGGCAGGGACTAGGACAGATACGCAGTATTTT. It translates to CASSPAGTRTDTQYF.

The chain joins TRBV4-3 to TRBJ2-1; D remains unclear. The germline CDR1 and CDR2 sequences are LGHNA and YSLEER. The CDR3 consists of 17 residues. Trimming took off 0 bases at V and 2 bases at J, with 14 bases between the two ends. The CDR3 protein is CASSQEGWSSTYNEQFF. DNA for the CDR3: TGCGCCAGCAGCCAAGAAGGATGGAGTAGCACCTACAATGAGCAGTTCTTC.

The V call is TRBV7-9, the J call TRBJ1-1; 7 nucleotides align to TRBD1. Unmatched junction bases numbered 3, after V lost 4 bases and J lost 1 base. Germline CDR1 SEHNR, CDR2 FQNEAQ (reference sequence). The CDR3 contains 14 residues. Here the CDR3 reads CASSYGTENTEAFF. The CDR3 DNA reads TGTGCCAGCAGCTACGGGACAGAGAACACTGAAGCTTTCTTT.

This chain connects TRBV18 to TRBJ2-3; D is perhaps TRBD2 (5 bases). This CDR3 contains 16 residues. Per the germline V gene, CDR1 is KGHSH and CDR2 is LQKENI. V was cut by 2 bases and J by 2 bases, with 14 bases left in between. Here the CDR3 reads CASSPLGGFSTDTQYF. As DNA, the CDR3 is TGTGCCAGCTCACCATTAGGCGGGTTCTCCACAGATACGCAGTATTTT.

The V call is TRBV6-5, the J call TRBJ2-1; the D gene is possibly TRBD1 (5 bases). Germline CDR1 MNHEY, CDR2 SVGAGI. The ends were cut back, 3 bases at V and 2 bases at J, with 11 bases in the middle. The CDR3 contains 15 residues. The CDR3 is CASSYSAGTYNEQFF. The CDR3 nucleotides read TGTGCCAGCAGTTATTCGGCAGGGACCTACAATGAGCAGTTCTTC.

This chain joins TRBV5-4 and TRBJ2-7; D may be TRBD1 (5 bases). V was cut by 0 bases and J by 0 bases, with 7 bases left in between. This CDR3 is built from 14 residues. The V gene's germline CDR1 is SGHNT and CDR2 YYREEE (reference sequence). CDR3 sequence reads: CASSLEGFSYEQYF. The CDR3 nucleotides are TGTGCCAGCAGCTTGGAGGGGTTCTCCTACGAGCAGTACTTC.

V and J are TRBV11-2 and TRBJ1-4; a possible D gene is TRBD1 (5 bases). Germline values: CDR1 SGHAT, CDR2 FQNNGV. The CDR3 runs to 15 residues. V dropped 5 bases and J dropped 7 bases, with 17 bases sitting between them. The CDR3 protein is CASSLDGRVSEKLFF. The CDR3 DNA reads as TGTGCCAGCAGCCTCGACGGCAGGGTTAGTGAAAAACTGTTTTTT.

V and J are TRBV9 and TRBJ2-3, with D perhaps matching TRBD1 (6 bases). The CDR3 is made up of 17 amino acids. Germline CDR1 SGDLS, CDR2 YYNGEE. The V end lost 0 bases, the J end lost 3 bases, and 17 bases lay between the germline ends. CDR3 region: CASSVVGTLGRTDTQYF. The CDR3 DNA sequence: TGTGCCAGCAGCGTAGTCGGGACACTAGGAAGGACAGATACGCAGTATTTT.

This chain joins TRBV30 and TRBJ2-3; 10 bases are a match to TRBD2. Germline CDR1 and CDR2: GTSNPN and SVGIG (reference sequence). The CDR3 totals 16 residues. The junction had 9 bases not matched to a gene; V was cut back by 5 bases and J by 1 base. The CDR3, as DNA: TGTGCCTGGTTTAGGTTAGGGACTAGCGGCACAGATACGCAGTATTTT. It codes for CAWFRLGTSGTDTQYF.